This TCR gamma chain is drawn from a study of gamma-delta chains in newborns, infants, children. Study-level information: Microbial exposure reportedly drives polyclonal innate γδ T cell expansion after birth.

TCRdb called clones from the reads again using CATT. This table holds approximately 1,300 gamma-chain clones, 66% found once. About this clone: Different DNA sequences within this sample yield the same CDR3.

V shed 5 bases and J 6 bases; nucleotides not matched to a gene: 4. The CDR3 covers 15 residues. Germline V lookup: CDR1 GITISATS, CDR2 ISYDGTV (reference sequence). Sequenced material: blood. This sequence originates from a child who was a newborn, infant or young child, either healthy, febrile or measles-vaccinated (not recorded which). The rearrangement joins TRGV9 to TRGJP. Assignment of the J gene here rests on matching the DNA to germline, because TCRdb gives none. In nucleotides, the CDR3 is TGTGCCTTGTGGGCCGTAGAGTTGGGCAAAAAAATCAAGGTATTT. Translated, it gives CALWAVELGKKIKVF.